This T cell receptor (beta chain) was documented in a study of T-cell memory formation after mild COVID-19. Germline lookup yields CDR1 SGDLS and CDR2 YYNGEE. The CDR3 runs 18 residues. The V gene end was trimmed by 4 bases and the J gene end by 7 bases; junction bases not matched to a gene: 19. Regarding the study as a whole: Pre-infection memory showed some responding clones, and this suggested that cross-reactive memory joined.

Points on this clonotype: Antigen: not known.

One entry per CDR3 protein results from TCRdb running MiXCR on the 5' RACE reads. This table has about 420,000 distinct CDR3 sequences, 23% appearing once. Sequenced: PBMCs or a T cell subset sorted from them (not recorded which). The TCR sequence derives from an adult woman who had mild COVID-19 (a few samples of this study predate the infection). Cell type and time point are not known. This chain connects TRBV9 to TRBJ2-1; 8 bases fit TRBD2. The CDR3 DNA reads as TGTGCCAGCAGCCCGCCTAAGTGGGGACTAGTAGGTAGGAATGAGCAGTTCTTC. The encoded protein is CASSPPKWGLVGRNEQFF.